This T cell receptor (beta chain) was sequenced for a study of T-cell memory formation after mild COVID-19. General study results and limits: Detection of some responders pre-infection suggested pre-existing cross-reactive memory T cells participated. The main location of contracting CD4+ clones was CM and EM, and that of contracting CD8+ clones was EMRA. There was no confirmation that second-wave clones peaking on day 37 were SARS-CoV-2 specific.

This clonotype was observed a few times. Its antigen remains unknown. The CDR3 totals 13 residues. CDR1 and CDR2 (germline): SGHRS, YFSETQ. The ends were cut back, 3 bases at V and 1 base at J, with 7 bases in the middle. TCRdb recomputed calls from the 5' RACE reads with MiXCR, one row per CDR3 protein. The table shows 180,000 or so distinct CDR3 sequences, with approximately 10% occurring only once. The chain has TRBV5-1 and TRBJ1-1, with D unresolved. The clonotype was recovered from a man aged 18 to 29 who had mild COVID-19 (a few samples of this study predate the infection). Cell type and time point are not known. Sequenced input: PBMCs or a T cell subset sorted from them (not recorded which). The CDR3 protein is CASSWAQNTEAFF. In DNA form, the CDR3 reads TGCGCCAGCAGCTGGGCACAGAACACTGAAGCTTTCTTT.